This T cell receptor beta chain was observed in a study of HIV-infected patients and healthy controls. Study findings and constraints: Size-matching overweighted rare events from HIV-infected data when comparing patients with controls. Healthy controls carried many MAIT alpha-chain CDR3s, while HIV+ repertoires had few. During therapy, HIV-associated CDR3s fell significantly in frequency, while CMV-associated CDR3s did not change significantly. Significantly higher mean Gini indices appeared in HIV-infected repertoires, possibly reflecting oligoclonality.

This clonotype came up many times. Its antigen is unidentified. The repertoire came from unfractionated whole blood and reflected all unsorted peripheral T cells. Reverse transcription used around 500 ng RNA and constant-region primers for alpha and beta. Separate chain-specific third strand synthesis with multiplexing indices produced the alpha and beta libraries. TCRdb ran MiXCR on the 5' RACE reads and lists one entry per CDR3 protein. Here the sample spans some 17,000 distinct CDR3 sequences, just under 9.5% being singletons. CDR1 and CDR2 from the germline V gene are LNHDA and SQIVND (reference sequence). The J segment lost 0 bases and the V segment lost 3 bases, leaving 12 bases of the junction unmatched. The length of the CDR3 is 19 residues.

The sequence was obtained from an adult in good health. Specimen: blood. J is TRBJ1-4 and V is TRBV19; 8 nucleotides match TRBD1. In DNA, the CDR3 is TGTGCCAGTAGTATCGACGACAGGGGCTATGTTGCAACTAATGAAAAACTGTTTTTT. Protein product: CASSIDDRGYVATNEKLFF.